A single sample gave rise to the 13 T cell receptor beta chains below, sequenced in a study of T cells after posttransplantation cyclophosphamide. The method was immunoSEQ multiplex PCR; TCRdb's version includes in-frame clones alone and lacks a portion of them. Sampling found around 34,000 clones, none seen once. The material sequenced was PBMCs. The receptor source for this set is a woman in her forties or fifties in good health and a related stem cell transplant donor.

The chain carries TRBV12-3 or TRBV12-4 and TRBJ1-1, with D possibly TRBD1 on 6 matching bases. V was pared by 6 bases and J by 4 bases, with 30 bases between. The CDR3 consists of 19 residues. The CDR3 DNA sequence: TGTGCCAGCAGGGACAGTTTGGGTTGGTTCCCGAGTGGGGGCACTGAAGCTTTCTTT. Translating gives CASRDSLGWFPSGGTEAFF.

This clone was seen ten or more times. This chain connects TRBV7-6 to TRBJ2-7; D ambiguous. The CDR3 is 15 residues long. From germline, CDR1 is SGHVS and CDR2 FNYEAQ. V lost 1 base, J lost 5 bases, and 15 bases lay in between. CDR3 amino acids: CASSLDGLGRNEQYF. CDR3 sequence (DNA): TGTGCCAGCAGCTTAGACGGTCTAGGAAGGAACGAGCAGTACTTC.

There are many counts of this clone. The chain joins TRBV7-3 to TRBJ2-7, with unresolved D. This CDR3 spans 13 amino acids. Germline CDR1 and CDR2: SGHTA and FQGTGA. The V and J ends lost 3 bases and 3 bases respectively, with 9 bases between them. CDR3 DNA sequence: TGTGCCAGCAGCTTTGGCGGTAACTACGAGCAGTACTTC. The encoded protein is CASSFGGNYEQYF.

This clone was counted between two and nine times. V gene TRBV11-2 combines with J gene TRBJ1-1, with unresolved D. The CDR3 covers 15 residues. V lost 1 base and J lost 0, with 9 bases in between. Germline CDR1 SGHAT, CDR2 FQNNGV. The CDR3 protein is CASSLGAGLNTEAFF. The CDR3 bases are TGTGCCAGCAGCTTAGGGGCGGGGTTGAACACTGAAGCTTTCTTT.

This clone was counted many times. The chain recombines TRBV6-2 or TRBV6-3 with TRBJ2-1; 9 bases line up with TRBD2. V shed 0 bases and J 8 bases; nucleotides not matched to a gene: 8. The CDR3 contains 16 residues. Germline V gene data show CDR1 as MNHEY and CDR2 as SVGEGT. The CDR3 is CASSYSREGIGDEQFF. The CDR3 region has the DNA TGTGCCAGCAGTTACTCGCGGGAGGGAATAGGCGATGAGCAGTTCTTC.

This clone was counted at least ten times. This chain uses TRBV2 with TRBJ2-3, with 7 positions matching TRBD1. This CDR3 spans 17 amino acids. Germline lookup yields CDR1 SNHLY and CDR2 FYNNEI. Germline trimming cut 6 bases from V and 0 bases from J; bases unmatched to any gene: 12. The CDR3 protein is CASSPTDRATSTDTQYF. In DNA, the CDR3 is TGTGCCAGCAGCCCTACCGACAGGGCCACTAGCACAGATACGCAGTATTTT.

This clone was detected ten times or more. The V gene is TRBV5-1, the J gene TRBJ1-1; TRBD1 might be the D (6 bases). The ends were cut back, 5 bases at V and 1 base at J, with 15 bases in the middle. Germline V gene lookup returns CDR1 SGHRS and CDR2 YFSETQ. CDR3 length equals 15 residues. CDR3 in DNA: TGCGCCAGCAGGATACAGGGATCTGGGAACACTGAAGCTTTCTTT. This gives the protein CASRIQGSGNTEAFF. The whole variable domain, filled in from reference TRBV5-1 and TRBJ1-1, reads KAGVTQTPRYLIKTRGQQVTLSCSPISGHRSVSWYQQTPGQGLQFLFEYFSETQRNKGNFPGRFSGRQFSNSRSEMNVSTLELGDSALYLCASRIQGSGNTEAFFGQGTRLTVV.

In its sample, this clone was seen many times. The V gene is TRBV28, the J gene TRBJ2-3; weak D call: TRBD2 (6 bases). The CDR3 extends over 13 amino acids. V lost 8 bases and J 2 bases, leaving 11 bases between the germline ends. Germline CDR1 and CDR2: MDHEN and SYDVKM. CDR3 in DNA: TGTGCCAGCGGGCGGCGGGACACAGATACGCAGTATTTT. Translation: CASGRRDTDTQYF.

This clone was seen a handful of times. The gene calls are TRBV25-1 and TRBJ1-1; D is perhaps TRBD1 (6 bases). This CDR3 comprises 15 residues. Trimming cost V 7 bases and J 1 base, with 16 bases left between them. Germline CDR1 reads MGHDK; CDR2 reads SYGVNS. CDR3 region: CASMGRGRGNTEAFF. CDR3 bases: TGTGCCAGCATGGGGAGGGGCAGGGGGAACACTGAAGCTTTCTTT. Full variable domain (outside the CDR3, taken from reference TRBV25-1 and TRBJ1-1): EADIYQTPRYLVIGTGKKITLECSQTMGHDKMYWYQQDPGMELHLIHYSYGVNSTEKGDLSSESTVSRIRTEHFPLTLESARPSHTSQYLCASMGRGRGNTEAFFGQGTRLTVV.

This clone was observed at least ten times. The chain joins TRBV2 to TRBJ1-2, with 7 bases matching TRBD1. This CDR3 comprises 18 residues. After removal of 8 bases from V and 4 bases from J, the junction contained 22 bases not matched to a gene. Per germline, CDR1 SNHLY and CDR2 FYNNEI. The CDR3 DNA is TGTGCCAGCGGCTTTACTGGGACAGCAGGTACAGGGGCCTATGGCTACACCTTC. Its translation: CASGFTGTAGTGAYGYTF.

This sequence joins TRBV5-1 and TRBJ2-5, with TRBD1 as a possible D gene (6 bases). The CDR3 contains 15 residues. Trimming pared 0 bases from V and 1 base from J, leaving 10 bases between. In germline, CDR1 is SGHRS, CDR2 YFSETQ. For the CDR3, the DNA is TGCGCCAGCAGCTTGGCAGGGGTCTTCCAAGAGACCCAGTACTTC. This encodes CASSLAGVFQETQYF. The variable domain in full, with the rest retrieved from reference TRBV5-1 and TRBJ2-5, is KAGVTQTPRYLIKTRGQQVTLSCSPISGHRSVSWYQQTPGQGLQFLFEYFSETQRNKGNFPGRFSGRQFSNSRSEMNVSTLELGDSALYLCASSLAGVFQETQYFGPGTRLLVL.

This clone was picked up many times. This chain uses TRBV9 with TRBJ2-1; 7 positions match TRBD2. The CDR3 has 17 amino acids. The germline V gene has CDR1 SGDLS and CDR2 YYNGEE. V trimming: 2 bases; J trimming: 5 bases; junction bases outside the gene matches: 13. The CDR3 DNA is TGTGCCAGCAGCGTTCCGGGACTACGAGATACTCACAATGAGCAGTTCTTC. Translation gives CASSVPGLRDTHNEQFF.

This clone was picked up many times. The CDR3 DNA sequence: TGTGCCAGCAGCTTAGTTGCCTGTTGCAGGTTGTTTGGCTACACCTTC. It translates to CASSLVACCRLFGYTF. The chain links TRBV11-2 to TRBJ1-2, with D hard to call. V was shortened by 1 base and J by 7 bases, with 19 bases between the two germline ends. Germline V gene lookup returns CDR1 SGHAT and CDR2 FQNNGV. CDR3 size: 16 residues.